Below, 3 T cell receptor beta chains from the same sample are listed, as sequenced in a study of cytomegalovirus exposure and HLA in healthy donors. Vbeta (60) and Jbeta (13) primers were used in the PCR. The method was immunoSEQ multiplex PCR; TCRdb's version includes in-frame clones alone and lacks a portion of them. This sample carries about 130,000 clones, 75% to 90% of them seen once, and the ten largest clones take 1%. Material: PBMCs. Every receptor here comes from a man between 35 and 55 years old in good health and CMV-seronegative.

The chain uses TRBV5-1 and TRBJ2-6; 10 bases are a match to TRBD1. The V gene end was trimmed by 0 bases and the J gene end by 11 bases; junction bases not matched to a gene: 5. Germline CDR1 reads SGHRS; CDR2 reads YFSETQ. The CDR3 covers 15 residues. The CDR3: CASSLGQGARDVLTF. The CDR3 bases are TGCGCCAGCAGCTTGGGACAGGGGGCGCGGGACGTCCTGACTTTC.

This clone was counted a few times. The chain employs TRBV18 and TRBJ1-1, with TRBD1 identical over 10 bases. The CDR3 runs to 15 residues. Germline CDR1 KGHSH, CDR2 LQKENI. The trim removed 4 bases at V and 5 bases at J, leaving 7 bases unmatched. The CDR3 region has the DNA TGTGCCAGCTCACAGGGACAGGGGTCGAGGACTGAAGCTTTCTTT. Translating it yields CASSQGQGSRTEAFF.

This clone was seen a few times. The CDR3 nucleotides are TGTGCCAGCAGAGCAACAGGGGCCCGGAATGAAAAACTGTTTTTT. Encoded protein: CASRATGARNEKLFF. The chain uses TRBV6-6 and TRBJ1-4; 7 nucleotides match TRBD1. V trimming: 6 bases; J trimming: 5 bases; junction bases outside the gene matches: 9. This CDR3 is 15 amino acids long. Looked up from germline, CDR1 is MNHNY and CDR2 is SVGAGI (reference sequence).